Following are 8 T cell receptor beta chains from one sample sequenced in a study of CD8 T cells in ankylosing spondylitis. The study's findings and limits: Fewer than ten highly homologous variants made up a TCR beta motif, and this motif appeared characteristic of ankylosing spondylitis blood.

One entry per CDR3 protein results from TCRdb running MiXCR on the 5' RACE reads. In the table there are about 480,000 distinct CDR3 sequences, more than 15% of which are singletons. What these receptors recognize is not known. The source material was blood, either unsorted or a sorted T cell fraction (not recorded which). These receptor sequences come from a male donor with ankylosing spondylitis.

This chain connects TRBV5-5 to TRBJ1-3, with a tentative D call TRBD1 (5 bases). Germline V lookup: CDR1 SGHKS, CDR2 YYEKEE (reference sequence). There are 11 residues in the CDR3. V gave up 4 bases and J gave up 8 bases, with 7 bases separating them. CDR3 in amino acids: CASSPGHTIYF. CDR3 in DNA: TGTGCCAGCAGCCCGGGGCACACCATATATTTT.

This clonotype was detected a few times. The genes are TRBV7-3 and TRBJ2-1; 7 nucleotides match TRBD1. CDR3 length: 18 residues. Germline-derived CDR1 and CDR2 are SGHTA and FQGTGA. Unmatched junction bases numbered 10, after V lost 0 bases and J lost 2 bases. For the CDR3, the DNA is TGTGCCAGCAGCTTAACGGGGACAGTTGTTTACCCCTACAATGAGCAGTTCTTC. Translating it yields CASSLTGTVVYPYNEQFF.

This clonotype was seen only a few times. The J gene is TRBJ1-1, the V gene TRBV5-5, with a weak D call TRBD1 (5 bases). Trimming stripped 4 bases from V and 2 bases from J, with 12 bases between. Germline-derived CDR1 and CDR2 are SGHKS and YYEKEE (reference sequence). This CDR3 has 14 residues. The CDR3 DNA follows: TGTGCCAGCAGCGCAAGGGGAGGAAACACTGAAGCTTTCTTT. Its protein product is CASSARGGNTEAFF.

The chain recombines TRBV20-1 with TRBJ1-2; D remains ambiguous. V was pared by 0 bases and J by 8 bases, with 13 bases between. In germline, CDR1 is DFQATT, CDR2 SNEGSKA (reference sequence). The CDR3 extends over 13 amino acids. The chain's CDR3 is CSARDPVRRGYTF. In nucleotides, the CDR3 is TGCAGTGCTAGAGATCCTGTTAGGAGGGGCTACACCTTC.

This rearrangement joins TRBV4-1 to TRBJ1-2; D gene uncertain. CDR1 is MGHRA, CDR2 YSYEKL, per germline. The CDR3 covers 15 residues. V lost 0 bases to trimming and J lost 3 bases, with 11 bases between them. CDR3 coding DNA: TGCGCCAGCAGCCAAGACCCGACCACGTACTATGGCTACACCTTC. Its translation: CASSQDPTTYYGYTF.

This clonotype was counted ten times or more. The V call is TRBV12-3 or TRBV12-4, the J call TRBJ1-4; no firm D call. Trimming removed 5 bases at V and 8 bases at J, with 15 bases between. The CDR3 contains 14 residues. DNA of the CDR3: TGTGCCAGCAGTACCCTCATGGGCGGAGAAAAACTGTTTTTT. Translating it yields CASSTLMGGEKLFF.

This clonotype was counted only a few times. This chain uses TRBV20-1 with TRBJ2-5; possibly TRBD1 or TRBD2 for D (5 bases each). In germline, CDR1 is DFQATT, CDR2 SNEGSKA (reference sequence). V was shortened by 3 bases and J by 8 bases, with 19 bases between the two germline ends. The CDR3 has 14 residues. The CDR3 bases are TGCAGTGCTAGTCTGGGACGGACGGCGGACACCCAGTACTTC. Encoded protein: CSASLGRTADTQYF.

This clonotype was seen repeatedly, ten times or more. The J gene is TRBJ2-7, the V gene TRBV12-3 or TRBV12-4, with 7 nucleotides matching TRBD2. The CDR3 extends over 15 amino acids. V lost 5 bases and J lost 2; bases outside the gene matches: 9. The CDR3 sequence is CASSPEYGGAYEQYF. CDR3 bases: TGTGCCAGCAGTCCTGAGTATGGGGGGGCCTACGAGCAGTACTTC.